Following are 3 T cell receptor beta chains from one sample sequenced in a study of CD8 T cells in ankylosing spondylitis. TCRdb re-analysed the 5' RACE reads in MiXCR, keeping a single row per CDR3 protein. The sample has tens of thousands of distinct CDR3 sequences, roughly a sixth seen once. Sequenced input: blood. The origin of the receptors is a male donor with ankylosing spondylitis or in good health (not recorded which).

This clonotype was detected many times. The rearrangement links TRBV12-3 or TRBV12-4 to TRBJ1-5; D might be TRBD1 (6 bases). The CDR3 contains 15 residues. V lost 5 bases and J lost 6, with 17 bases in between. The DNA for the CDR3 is TGTGCCAGCAGTCCAGGGGTTCCTGTGCTTCAGCCCCAGCATTTT. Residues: CASSPGVPVLQPQHF.

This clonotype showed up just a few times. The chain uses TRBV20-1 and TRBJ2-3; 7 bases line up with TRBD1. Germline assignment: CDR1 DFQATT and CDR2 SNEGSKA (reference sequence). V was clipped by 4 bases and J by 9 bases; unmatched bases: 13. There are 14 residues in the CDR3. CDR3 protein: CSANPDRARGTQYF. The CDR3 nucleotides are TGCAGTGCTAACCCAGACAGGGCCCGAGGGACGCAGTATTTT.

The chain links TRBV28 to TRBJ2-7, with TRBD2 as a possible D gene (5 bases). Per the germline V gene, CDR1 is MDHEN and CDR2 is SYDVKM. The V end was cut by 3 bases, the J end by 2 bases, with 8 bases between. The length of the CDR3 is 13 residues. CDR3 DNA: TGTGCCAGCAGTTTGAGAGGGACCTACGAGCAGTACTTC. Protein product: CASSLRGTYEQYF.